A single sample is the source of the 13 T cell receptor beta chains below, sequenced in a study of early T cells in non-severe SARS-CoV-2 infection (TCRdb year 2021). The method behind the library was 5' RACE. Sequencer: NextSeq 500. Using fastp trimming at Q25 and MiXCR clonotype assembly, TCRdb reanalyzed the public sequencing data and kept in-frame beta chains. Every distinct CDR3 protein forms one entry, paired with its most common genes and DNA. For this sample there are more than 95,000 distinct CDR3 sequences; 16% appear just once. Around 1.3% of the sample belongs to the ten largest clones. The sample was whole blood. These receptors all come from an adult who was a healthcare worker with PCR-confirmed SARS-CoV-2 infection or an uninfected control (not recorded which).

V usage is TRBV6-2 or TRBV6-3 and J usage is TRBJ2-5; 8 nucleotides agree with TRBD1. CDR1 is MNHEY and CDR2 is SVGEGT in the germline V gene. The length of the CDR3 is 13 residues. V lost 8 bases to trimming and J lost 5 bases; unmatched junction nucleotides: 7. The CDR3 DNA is TGTGCCAGCCAAGGACAGGGAAGTGAGACCCAGTACTTC. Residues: CASQGQGSETQYF.

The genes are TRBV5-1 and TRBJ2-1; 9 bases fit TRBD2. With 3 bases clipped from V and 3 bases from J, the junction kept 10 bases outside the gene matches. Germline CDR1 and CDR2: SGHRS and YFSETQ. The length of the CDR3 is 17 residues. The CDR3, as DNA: TGCGCCAGCAGCTGGGCCGGACTAGCGATGGGCTACAATGAGCAGTTCTTC. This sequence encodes CASSWAGLAMGYNEQFF.

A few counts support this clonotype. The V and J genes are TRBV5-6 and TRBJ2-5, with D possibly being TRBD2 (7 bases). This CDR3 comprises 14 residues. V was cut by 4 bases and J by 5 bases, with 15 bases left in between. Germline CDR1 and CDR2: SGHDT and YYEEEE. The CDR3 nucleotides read TGTGCCAGCAGCGCGGGGGCCAGCGGCGAGACCCAGTACTTC. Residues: CASSAGASGETQYF.

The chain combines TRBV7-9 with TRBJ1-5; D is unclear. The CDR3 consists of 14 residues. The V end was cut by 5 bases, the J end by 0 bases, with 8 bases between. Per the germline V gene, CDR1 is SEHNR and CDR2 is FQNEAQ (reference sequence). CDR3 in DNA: TGTGCCAGCAGCCCCGGGTTTAGCAATCAGCCCCAGCATTTT. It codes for CASSPGFSNQPQHF.

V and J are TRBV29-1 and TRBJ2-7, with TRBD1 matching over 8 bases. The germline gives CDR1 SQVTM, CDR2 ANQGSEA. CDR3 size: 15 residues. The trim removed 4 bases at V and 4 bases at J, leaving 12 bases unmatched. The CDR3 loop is CSVVDPGQVNYEQYF. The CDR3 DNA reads TGCAGCGTTGTGGATCCGGGACAGGTGAATTACGAGCAGTACTTC.

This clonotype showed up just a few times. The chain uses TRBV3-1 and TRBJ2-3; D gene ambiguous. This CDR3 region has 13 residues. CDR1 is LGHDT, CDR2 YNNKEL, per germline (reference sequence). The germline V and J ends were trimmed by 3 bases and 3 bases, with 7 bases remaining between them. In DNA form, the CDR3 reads TGTGCCAGCAGCCACGTGGGGACAGATACGCAGTATTTT. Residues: CASSHVGTDTQYF.

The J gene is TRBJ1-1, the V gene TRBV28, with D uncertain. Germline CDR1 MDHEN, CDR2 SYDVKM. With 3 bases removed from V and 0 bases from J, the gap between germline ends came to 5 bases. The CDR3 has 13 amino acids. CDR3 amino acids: CASSFLLNTEAFF. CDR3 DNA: TGTGCCAGCAGTTTTTTGTTGAACACTGAAGCTTTCTTT.

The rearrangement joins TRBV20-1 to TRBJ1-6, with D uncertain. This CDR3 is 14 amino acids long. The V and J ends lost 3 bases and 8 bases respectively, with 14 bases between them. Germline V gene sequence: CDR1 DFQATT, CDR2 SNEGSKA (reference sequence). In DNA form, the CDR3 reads TGCAGTGCTAGTCTGAGGGATTACCATTCACCCCTCCACTTT. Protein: CSASLRDYHSPLHF.

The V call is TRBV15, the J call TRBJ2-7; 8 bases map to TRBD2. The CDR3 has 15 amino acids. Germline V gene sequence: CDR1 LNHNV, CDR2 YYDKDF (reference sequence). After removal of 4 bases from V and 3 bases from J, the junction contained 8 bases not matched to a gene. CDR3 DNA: TGTGCCACCAGCAAAACCAGTAGCGGGGACTACGAGCAGTACTTC. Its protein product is CATSKTSSGDYEQYF.

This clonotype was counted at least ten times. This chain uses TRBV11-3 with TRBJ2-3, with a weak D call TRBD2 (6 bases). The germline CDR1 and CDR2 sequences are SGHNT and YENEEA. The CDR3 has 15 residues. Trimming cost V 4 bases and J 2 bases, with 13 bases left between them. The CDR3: CASSSGLSNTDTQYF. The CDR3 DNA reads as TGTGCCAGCAGCTCTGGACTAAGCAACACAGATACGCAGTATTTT.

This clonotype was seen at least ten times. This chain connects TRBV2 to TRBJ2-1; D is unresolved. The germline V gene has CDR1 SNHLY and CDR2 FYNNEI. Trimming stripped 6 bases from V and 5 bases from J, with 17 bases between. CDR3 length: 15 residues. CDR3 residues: CASSPHRTSDNEQFF. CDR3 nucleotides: TGTGCCAGCAGCCCACACCGGACCTCGGACAATGAGCAGTTCTTC.

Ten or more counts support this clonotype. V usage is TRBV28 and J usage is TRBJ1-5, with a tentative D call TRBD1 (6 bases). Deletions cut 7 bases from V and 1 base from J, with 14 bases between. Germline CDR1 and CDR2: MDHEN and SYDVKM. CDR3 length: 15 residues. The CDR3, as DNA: TGTGCCAGCAAGAATGGGGGCCCCAGCAATCAGCCCCAGCATTTT. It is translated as CASKNGGPSNQPQHF.

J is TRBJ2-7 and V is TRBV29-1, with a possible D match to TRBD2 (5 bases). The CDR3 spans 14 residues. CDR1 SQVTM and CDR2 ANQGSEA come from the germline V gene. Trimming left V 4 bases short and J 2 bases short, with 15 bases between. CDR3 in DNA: TGCAGCGTTGGGATTCGGGATATACCCTACGAGCAGTACTTC. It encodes CSVGIRDIPYEQYF.